This T cell receptor (beta chain) was recovered during a study of shared clonotypes between healthy human individuals. Positive CCR7 selection of CD45RO-negative cells yielded the naive CD8 cells, and terminally differentiated effector memory CD45RA+ cells were excluded. Deep-level running was used for the assay. The repertoire was sequenced with immunoSEQ multiplex PCR; TCRdb's copy has only in-frame clones and lacks some. The profile shows about 2.1 million clones, 93% of them singletons. V was cut by 4 bases and J by 7 bases, with 12 bases left in between. The CDR3 extends over 13 amino acids. Germline lookup yields CDR1 SGHRS and CDR2 YFSETQ.

Sequenced sample: naive CD8+ T cells from PBMCs. This clonotype was sampled from a man younger than 30 in good health. Some clones in this sample may be carry-over from other donors' samples. This chain connects TRBV5-1 to TRBJ2-4; D uncertain. CDR3 sequence reads: CASSPTLENIQYF. CDR3 coding DNA: TGCGCCAGCAGCCCCACTCTGGAGAACATTCAGTACTTC.